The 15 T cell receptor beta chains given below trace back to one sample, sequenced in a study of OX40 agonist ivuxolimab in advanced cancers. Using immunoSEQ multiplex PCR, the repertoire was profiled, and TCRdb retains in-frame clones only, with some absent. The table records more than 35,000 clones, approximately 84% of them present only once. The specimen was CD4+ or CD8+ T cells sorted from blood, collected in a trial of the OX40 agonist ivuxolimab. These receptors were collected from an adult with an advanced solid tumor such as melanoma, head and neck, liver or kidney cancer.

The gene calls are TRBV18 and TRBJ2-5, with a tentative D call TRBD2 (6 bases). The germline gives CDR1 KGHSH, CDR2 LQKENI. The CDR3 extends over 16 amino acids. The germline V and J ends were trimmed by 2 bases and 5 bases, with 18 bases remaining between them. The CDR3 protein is CASSPRQLAGGETQYF. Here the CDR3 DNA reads TGTGCCAGCTCACCAAGGCAACTAGCTGGTGGGGAGACCCAGTACTTC.

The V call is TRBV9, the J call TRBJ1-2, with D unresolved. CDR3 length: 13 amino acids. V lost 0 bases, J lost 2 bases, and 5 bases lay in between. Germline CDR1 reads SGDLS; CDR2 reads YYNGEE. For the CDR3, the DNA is TGTGCCAGCAGCGTAGAGGGAAACTATGGCTACACCTTC. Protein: CASSVEGNYGYTF. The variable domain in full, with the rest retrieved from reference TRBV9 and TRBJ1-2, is DSGVTQTPKHLITATGQRVTLRCSPRSGDLSVYWYQQSLDQGLQFLIQYYNGEERAKGNILERFSAQQFPDLHSELNLSSLELGDSALYFCASSVEGNYGYTFGSGTRLTVV.

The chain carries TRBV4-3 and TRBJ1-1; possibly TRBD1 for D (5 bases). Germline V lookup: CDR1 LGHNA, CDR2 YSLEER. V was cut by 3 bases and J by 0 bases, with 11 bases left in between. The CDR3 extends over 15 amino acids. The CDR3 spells CASSQDRGMNTEAFF. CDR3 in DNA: TGCGCCAGCAGCCAGGATAGGGGAATGAACACTGAAGCTTTCTTT.

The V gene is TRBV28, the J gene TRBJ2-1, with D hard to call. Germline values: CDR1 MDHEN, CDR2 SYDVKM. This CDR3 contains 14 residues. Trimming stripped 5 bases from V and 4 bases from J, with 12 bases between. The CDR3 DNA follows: TGTGCCAGCAGTCCTATCTATACTTACAATGAGCAGTTCTTC. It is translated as CASSPIYTYNEQFF. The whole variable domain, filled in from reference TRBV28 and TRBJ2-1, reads DVKVTQSSRYLVKRTGEKVFLECVQDMDHENMFWYRQDPGLGLRLIYFSYDVKMKEKGDIPEGYSVSREKKERFSLILESASTNQTSMYLCASSPIYTYNEQFFGPGTRLTVL.

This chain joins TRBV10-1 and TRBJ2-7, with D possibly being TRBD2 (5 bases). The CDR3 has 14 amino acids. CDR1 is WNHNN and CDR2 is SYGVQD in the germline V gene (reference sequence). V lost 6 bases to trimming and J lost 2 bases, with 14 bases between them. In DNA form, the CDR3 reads TGCGCCAGCAGCCAGACGGGAACCACCTACGAGCAGTACTTC. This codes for CASSQTGTTYEQYF.

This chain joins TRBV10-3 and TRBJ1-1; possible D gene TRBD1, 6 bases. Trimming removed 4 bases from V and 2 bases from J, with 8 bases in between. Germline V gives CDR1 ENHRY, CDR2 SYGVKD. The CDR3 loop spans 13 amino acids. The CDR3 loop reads CAISAGGNTEAFF. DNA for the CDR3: TGTGCCATCAGTGCCGGGGGCAACACTGAAGCTTTCTTT.

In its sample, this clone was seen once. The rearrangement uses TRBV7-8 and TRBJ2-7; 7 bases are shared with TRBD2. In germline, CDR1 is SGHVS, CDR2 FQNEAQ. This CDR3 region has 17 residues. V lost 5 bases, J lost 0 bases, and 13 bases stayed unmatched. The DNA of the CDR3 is TGTGCCAGCAGCACCGGACGGCTAGCGGAGAGCTCCTACGAGCAGTACTTC. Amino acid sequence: CASSTGRLAESSYEQYF.

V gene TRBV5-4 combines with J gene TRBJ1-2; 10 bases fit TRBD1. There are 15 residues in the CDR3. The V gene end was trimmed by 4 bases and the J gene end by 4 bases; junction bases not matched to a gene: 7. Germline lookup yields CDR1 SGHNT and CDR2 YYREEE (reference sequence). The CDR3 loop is CASSLGQGNPYGYTF. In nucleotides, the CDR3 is TGTGCCAGCAGCCTGGGACAGGGGAATCCCTATGGCTACACCTTC.

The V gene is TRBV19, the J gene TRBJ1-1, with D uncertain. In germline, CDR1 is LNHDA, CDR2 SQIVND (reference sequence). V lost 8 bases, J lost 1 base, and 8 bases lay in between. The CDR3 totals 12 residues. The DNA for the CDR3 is TGTGCCAGTGGAATCGGGAACACTGAAGCTTTCTTT. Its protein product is CASGIGNTEAFF.

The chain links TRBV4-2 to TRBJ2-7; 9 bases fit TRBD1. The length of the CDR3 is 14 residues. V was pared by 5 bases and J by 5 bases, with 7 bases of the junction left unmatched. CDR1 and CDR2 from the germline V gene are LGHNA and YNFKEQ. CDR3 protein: CASSSTGGLDEQYF. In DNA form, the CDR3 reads TGTGCCAGCAGCTCTACAGGGGGCCTCGACGAGCAGTACTTC.

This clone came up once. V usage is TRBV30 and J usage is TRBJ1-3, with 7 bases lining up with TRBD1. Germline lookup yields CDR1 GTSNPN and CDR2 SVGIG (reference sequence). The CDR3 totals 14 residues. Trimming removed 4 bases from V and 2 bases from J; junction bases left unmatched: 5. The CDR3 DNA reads TGTGCCTGGAATTACAGGGGAACTGGAAACACCATATATTTT. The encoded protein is CAWNYRGTGNTIYF.

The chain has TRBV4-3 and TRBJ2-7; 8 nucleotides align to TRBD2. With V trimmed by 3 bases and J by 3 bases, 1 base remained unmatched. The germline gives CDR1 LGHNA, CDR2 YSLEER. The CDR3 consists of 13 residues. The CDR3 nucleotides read TGCGCCAGCAGCCAGGGACTAGACTACGAGCAGTACTTC. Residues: CASSQGLDYEQYF.

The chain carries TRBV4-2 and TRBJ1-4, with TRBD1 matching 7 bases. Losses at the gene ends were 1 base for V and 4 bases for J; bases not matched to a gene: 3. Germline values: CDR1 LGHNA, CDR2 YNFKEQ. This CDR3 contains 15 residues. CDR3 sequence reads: CASSQAGTDNEKLFF. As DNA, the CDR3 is TGTGCCAGCAGCCAAGCCGGGACAGATAATGAAAAACTGTTTTTT.

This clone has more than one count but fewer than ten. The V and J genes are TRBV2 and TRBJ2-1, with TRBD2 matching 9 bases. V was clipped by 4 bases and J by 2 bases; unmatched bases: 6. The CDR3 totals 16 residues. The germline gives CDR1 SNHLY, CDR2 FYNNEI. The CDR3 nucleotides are TGTGCCAGCAGTGGGCGGGAGGGCCCCCCCTACAATGAGCAGTTCTTC. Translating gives CASSGREGPPYNEQFF. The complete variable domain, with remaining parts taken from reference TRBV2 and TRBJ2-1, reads EPEVTQTPSHQVTQMGQEVILRCVPISNHLYFYWYRQILGQKVEFLVSFYNNEISEKSEIFDDQFSVERPDGSNFTLKIRSTKLEDSAMYFCASSGREGPPYNEQFFGPGTRLTVL.

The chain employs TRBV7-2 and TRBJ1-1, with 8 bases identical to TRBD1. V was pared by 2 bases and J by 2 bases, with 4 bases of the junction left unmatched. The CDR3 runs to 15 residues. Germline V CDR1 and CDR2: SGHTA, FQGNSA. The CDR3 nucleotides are TGTGCCAGCAGCTTAAGGACAGGGACCAACACTGAAGCTTTCTTT. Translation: CASSLRTGTNTEAFF.